The TCR beta chain described here comes from a study of post-analysis software for immune sequencing data. Background on the study: In terms of disease course, relapsing-remitting, secondary progressive and progressive-relapsing multiple sclerosis were included.

Unique molecular identifiers were present in the TCR beta cDNA libraries. TCRdb processed the PCR reads anew with MiXCR; each CDR3 protein has one entry. The data show some 370,000 distinct CDR3 sequences, approximately 38% seen once. Study conclusions and caveats: Samples from one preparation batch, clustered by F measure, grouped strongly together. Diversity measured as normalized Chao1 was significantly lower in multiple sclerosis patients than in controls.

On this clonotype itself: Its specificity is not known.

The specimen sequenced was blood. The sequence was obtained from a girl aged 10-17 years with multiple sclerosis.

The CDR3 protein is CSASHLPPAHEQYF. In DNA form, the CDR3 reads TGCAGTGCTAGTCATCTCCCCCCTGCGCACGAGCAGTACTTC. This sequence joins TRBV20-1 and TRBJ2-7; D uncertain. Trimming pared 3 bases from V and 5 bases from J, leaving 17 bases between. The CDR3 is 14 residues long. Germline V gives CDR1 DFQATT, CDR2 SNEGSKA (reference sequence).